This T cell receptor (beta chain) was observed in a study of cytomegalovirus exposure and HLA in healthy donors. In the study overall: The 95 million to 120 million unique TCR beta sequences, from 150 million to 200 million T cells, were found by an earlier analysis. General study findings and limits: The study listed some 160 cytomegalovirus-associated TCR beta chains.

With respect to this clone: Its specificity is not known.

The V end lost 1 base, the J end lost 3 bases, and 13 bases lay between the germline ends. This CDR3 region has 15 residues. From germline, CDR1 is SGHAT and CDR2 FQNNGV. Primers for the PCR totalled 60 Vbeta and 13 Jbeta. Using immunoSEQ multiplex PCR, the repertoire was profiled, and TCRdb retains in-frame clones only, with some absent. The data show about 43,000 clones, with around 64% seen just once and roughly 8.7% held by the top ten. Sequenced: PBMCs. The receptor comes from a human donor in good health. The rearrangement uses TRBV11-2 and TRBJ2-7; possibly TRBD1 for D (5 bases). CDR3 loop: CASSLVAGKNYEQYF. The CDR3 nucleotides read TGTGCCAGCAGCTTAGTGGCAGGGAAAAACTACGAGCAGTACTTC.